This T cell receptor (beta chain) derives from a study of OX40 agonist ivuxolimab in advanced cancers. General study results and limits: Average numbers of expanded clones were greater in CD8+ T cells than in CD4+. Among expanded peripheral T cells, antigen specificity went undetermined.

Germline V gene sequence: CDR1 SGHAT, CDR2 FQNNGV. V gave up 5 bases and J gave up 2 bases; unmatched junction bases: 4. There are 15 residues in the CDR3. With regard to this clone: What it binds is not known.

Sequencing was performed with immunoSEQ multiplex PCR; in TCRdb, only in-frame clones are kept and a portion is missing. The table has some 110,000 clones, around 93% seen once. V is TRBV11-2 and J is TRBJ1-5; 9 bases agree with TRBD1. This sequence was found in an adult with an advanced solid tumor such as melanoma, head and neck, liver or kidney cancer. The starting material was CD4+ or CD8+ T cells sorted from blood, obtained in a trial of the OX40 agonist ivuxolimab. The CDR3 loop reads CASSLQGAGNQPQHF. The CDR3 region has the DNA TGTGCCAGCAGCCTACAGGGGGCCGGCAATCAGCCCCAGCATTTT. The full variable domain, in which reference TRBV11-2 and TRBJ1-5 provide the parts outside the CDR3, is EAGVAQSPRYKIIEKRQSVAFWCNPISGHATLYWYQQILGQGPKLLIQFQNNGVVDDSQLPKDRFSAERLKGVDSTLKIQPAKLEDSAVYLCASSLQGAGNQPQHFGDGTRLSIL.